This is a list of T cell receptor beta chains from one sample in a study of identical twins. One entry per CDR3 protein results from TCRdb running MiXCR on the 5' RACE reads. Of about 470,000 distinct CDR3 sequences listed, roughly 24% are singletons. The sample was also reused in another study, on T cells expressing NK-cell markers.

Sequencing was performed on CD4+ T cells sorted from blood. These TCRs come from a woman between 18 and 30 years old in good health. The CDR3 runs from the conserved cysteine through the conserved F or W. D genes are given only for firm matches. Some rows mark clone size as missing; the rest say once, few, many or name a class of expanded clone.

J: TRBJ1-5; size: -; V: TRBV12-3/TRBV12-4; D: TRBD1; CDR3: CASSIQGAWQPQHF; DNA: TGTGCCAGCAGCATACAGGGGGCCTGGCAGCCCCAGCATTTT
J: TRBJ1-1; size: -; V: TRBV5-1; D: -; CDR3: CASSSLYPDTEAFF; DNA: TGCGCCAGCAGCTCCCTATACCCGGACACTGAAGCTTTCTTT
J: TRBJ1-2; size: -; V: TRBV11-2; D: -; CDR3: CASSLDILGEEVNYGYTF; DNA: TGTGCCAGCAGCTTAGATATCTTAGGGGAAGAGGTTAACTATGGCTACACCTTC
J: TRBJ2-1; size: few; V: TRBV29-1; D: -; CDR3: CSAMQEIEQFF; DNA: TGCAGCGCCATGCAGGAGATTGAGCAGTTCTTC
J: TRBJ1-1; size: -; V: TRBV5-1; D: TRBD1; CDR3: CASSSTGQGAFF; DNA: TGCGCCAGCAGCTCAACCGGACAGGGAGCTTTCTTT
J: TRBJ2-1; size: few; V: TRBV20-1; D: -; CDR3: CSARDPFSYNEQFF; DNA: TGCAGTGCTAGAGATCCTTTCTCCTACAATGAGCAGTTCTTC
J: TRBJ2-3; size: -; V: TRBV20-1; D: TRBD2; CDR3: CSAGKRGFTDTQYF; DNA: TGCAGTGCTGGAAAGCGGGGGTTCACAGATACGCAGTATTTT
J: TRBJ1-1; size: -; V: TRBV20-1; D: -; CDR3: CSASRRVLNTEAFF; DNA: TGCAGTGCTAGCCGTAGGGTTTTGAACACTGAAGCTTTCTTT
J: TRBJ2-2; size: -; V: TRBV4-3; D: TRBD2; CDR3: CASKSGETSGTGELFF; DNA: TGCGCCAGCAAAAGTGGGGAAACTAGCGGAACCGGGGAGCTGTTTTTT
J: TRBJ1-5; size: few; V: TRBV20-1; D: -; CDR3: CSARDAHSNQPQHF; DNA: TGCAGTGCTAGAGATGCCCATAGCAATCAGCCCCAGCATTTT
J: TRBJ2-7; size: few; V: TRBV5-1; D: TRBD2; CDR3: CASSLASSGDYEQYF; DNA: TGCGCCAGCAGCTTGGCATCTAGCGGGGACTACGAGCAGTACTTC
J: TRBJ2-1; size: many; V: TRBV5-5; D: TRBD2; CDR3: CASRGGGTQGEQFF; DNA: TGTGCCAGCAGGGGGGGGGGGACCCAAGGGGAGCAGTTCTTC
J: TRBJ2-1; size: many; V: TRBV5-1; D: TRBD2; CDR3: CASSLLGLAAYNEQFF; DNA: TGCGCCAGCAGCTTGTTAGGGCTAGCGGCCTACAATGAGCAGTTCTTC
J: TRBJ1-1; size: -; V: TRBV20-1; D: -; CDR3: CSARAHGPNTEAFF; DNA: TGCAGTGCTAGAGCACATGGGCCGAACACTGAAGCTTTCTTT
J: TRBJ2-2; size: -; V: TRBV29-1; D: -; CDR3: CSVRPQNTGELFF; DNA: TGCAGCGTGAGACCTCAGAACACCGGGGAGCTGTTTTTT
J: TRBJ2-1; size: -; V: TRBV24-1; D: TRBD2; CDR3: CATSDPAREGVNEQFF; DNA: TGTGCCACCAGTGACCCGGCGCGGGAGGGAGTTAATGAGCAGTTCTTC
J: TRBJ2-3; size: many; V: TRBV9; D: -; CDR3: CASSVEQGVSDTQYF; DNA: TGTGCCAGCAGCGTAGAGCAGGGAGTTTCAGATACGCAGTATTTT
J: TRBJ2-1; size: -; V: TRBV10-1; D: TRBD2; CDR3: CAGRTSGGYNEQFF; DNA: TGCGCCGGGAGGACTAGCGGGGGTTACAATGAGCAGTTCTTC
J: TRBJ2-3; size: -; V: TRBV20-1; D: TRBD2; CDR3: CSARDRFGTSGRSSDTQYF; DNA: TGCAGTGCTAGAGATAGGTTTGGGACTAGCGGGAGATCGTCAGATACGCAGTATTTT
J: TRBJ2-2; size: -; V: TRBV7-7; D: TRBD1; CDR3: CASSRTGTTGELFF; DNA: TGTGCCAGCAGCCGGACAGGGACCACCGGGGAGCTGTTTTTT
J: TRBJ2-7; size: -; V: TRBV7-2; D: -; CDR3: CASSRVSSYEQYF; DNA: TGTGCCAGCAGCCGGGTTTCCTCCTACGAGCAGTACTTC
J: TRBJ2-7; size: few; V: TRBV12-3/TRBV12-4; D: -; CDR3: CASSLLDSSYEQYF; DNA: TGTGCCAGCAGTTTGTTAGACAGCTCCTACGAGCAGTACTTC
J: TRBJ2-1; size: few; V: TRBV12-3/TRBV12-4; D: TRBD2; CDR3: CASSPSQRGRYNEQFF; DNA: TGTGCCAGCAGTCCCTCTCAGCGGGGGCGGTACAATGAGCAGTTCTTC
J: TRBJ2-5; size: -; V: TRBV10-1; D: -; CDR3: CASSESWGTGTQYF; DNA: TGCGCCAGCAGTGAGTCCTGGGGTACCGGGACCCAGTACTTC
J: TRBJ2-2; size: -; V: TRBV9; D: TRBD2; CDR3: CASSLIFHGGVTGELFF; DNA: TGTGCCAGCAGCTTGATTTTTCACGGGGGGGTCACCGGGGAGCTGTTTTTT
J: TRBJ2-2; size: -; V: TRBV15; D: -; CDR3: CATSRDRGRGGELFF; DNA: TGTGCCACCAGCAGAGATCGGGGGCGCGGCGGGGAGCTGTTTTTT
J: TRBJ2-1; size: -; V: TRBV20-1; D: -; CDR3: CSAREFSKGSGPNEQFF; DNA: TGCAGTGCTAGAGAATTTTCTAAGGGAAGCGGACCCAATGAGCAGTTCTTC
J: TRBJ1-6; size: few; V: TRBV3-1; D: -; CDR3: CASSQDGVGNSPLHF; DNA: TGTGCCAGCAGCCAAGATGGTGTGGGGAATTCACCCCTCCACTTT
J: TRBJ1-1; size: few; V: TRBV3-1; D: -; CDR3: CASSQGGKMNTEAFF; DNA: TGTGCCAGCAGCCAAGGTGGTAAAATGAACACTGAAGCTTTCTTT
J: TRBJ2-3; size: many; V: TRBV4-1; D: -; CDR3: CASSRDTSTDTQYF; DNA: TGCGCCAGCAGCCGGGACACTAGCACAGATACGCAGTATTTT
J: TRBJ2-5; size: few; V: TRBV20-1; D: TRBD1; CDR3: CSALTGTGVETQYF; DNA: TGCAGTGCTCTCACCGGGACAGGGGTCGAGACCCAGTACTTC
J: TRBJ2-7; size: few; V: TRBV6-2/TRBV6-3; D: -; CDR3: CASTLPPEQYF; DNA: TGTGCCAGCACCCTACCCCCCGAGCAGTACTTC
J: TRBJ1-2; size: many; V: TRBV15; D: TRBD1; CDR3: CATSRQGADGYTF; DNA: TGTGCCACCAGCAGACAGGGGGCCGATGGCTACACCTTC
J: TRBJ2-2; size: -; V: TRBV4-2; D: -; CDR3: CASSYRQNTGELFF; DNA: TGTGCCAGCAGCTACCGACAGAACACCGGGGAGCTGTTTTTT
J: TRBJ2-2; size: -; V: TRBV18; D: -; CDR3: CASSPPGLSGELFF; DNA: TGTGCCAGCTCACCACCGGGGTTGTCCGGGGAGCTGTTTTTT
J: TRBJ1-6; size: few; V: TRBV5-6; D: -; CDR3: CASSDVSYNSPLHF; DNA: TGTGCCAGCAGCGACGTTTCCTATAATTCACCCCTCCACTTT
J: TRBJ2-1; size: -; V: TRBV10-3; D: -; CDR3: CAISESLAVDNEQFF; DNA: TGTGCCATCAGTGAGTCTTTAGCGGTGGACAATGAGCAGTTCTTC
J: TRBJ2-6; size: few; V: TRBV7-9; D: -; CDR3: CASSLRSSSAGANVLTF; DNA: TGTGCCAGCAGCTTAAGGTCCTCCTCGGCTGGGGCCAACGTCCTGACTTTC
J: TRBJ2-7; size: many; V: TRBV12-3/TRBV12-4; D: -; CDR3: CASRRGSSYEQYF; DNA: TGCGCCAGCAGACGGGGAAGTTCCTACGAGCAGTACTTC
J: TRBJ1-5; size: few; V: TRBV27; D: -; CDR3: CASRGGANNQPQHF; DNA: TGTGCCAGTCGGGGAGGGGCGAACAATCAGCCCCAGCATTTT
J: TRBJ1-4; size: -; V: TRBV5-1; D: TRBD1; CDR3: CASSAGQGAYEKLFF; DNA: TGCGCCAGCAGCGCGGGACAGGGGGCATATGAAAAACTGTTTTTT
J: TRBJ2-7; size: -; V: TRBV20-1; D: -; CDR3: CSASSGAGSTEQYF; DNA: TGCAGTGCTAGTTCGGGAGCAGGCTCGACCGAGCAGTACTTC
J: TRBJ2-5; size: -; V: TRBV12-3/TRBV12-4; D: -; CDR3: CASRTETAEETQYF; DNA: TGTGCCAGCCGGACCGAGACTGCCGAAGAGACCCAGTACTTC
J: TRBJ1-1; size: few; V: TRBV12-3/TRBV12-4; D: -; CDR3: CASSFSLWAAEAFF; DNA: TGTGCCAGCAGTTTCTCCCTATGGGCGGCTGAAGCTTTCTTT
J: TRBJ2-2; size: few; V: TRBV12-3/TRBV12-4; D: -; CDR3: CASSSDIANTGELFF; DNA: TGTGCCAGCAGTTCCGACATCGCGAACACCGGGGAGCTGTTTTTT